This TCR beta chain was sequenced for a study of tumor-infiltrating lymphocytes in primary liver carcinoma. The wider study: About 3.5 to 8 million productive TCRbeta reads were obtained from the samples, with similar numbers across tissue types.

Study-level points and caveats: It was tumor-adjacent and tumor-blood pairs that overlapped less than tumor region pairs did.

Alongside blood RNA obtained from unsorted whole blood, germline DNA was also extracted. The authors made TCR beta cDNA from 500 ng total RNA with a constant-region primer. ARM-PCR, slightly modified, supplied the TCR beta libraries through three nested multiplex PCR rounds. PCR rounds one and two used TRBV1-TRBV30 forward primers with a C-beta reverse primer for about 11 cycles each. TCRdb passed the multiplex PCR reads through MiXCR, listing each CDR3 protein once. The sample has fewer than 350,000 distinct CDR3 sequences, 65% seen once. This clonotype is a singleton in its sample. What it recognizes is unknown. The junction does not match germline at one end; this may be a read error. Germline CDR1 and CDR2: SGHKS and YYEKEE (reference sequence). The CDR3 runs 18 residues.

The chain recombines TRBV5-5 with TRBJ2-7; 8 bases match TRBD2. This TCR was sampled from a man between 35 and 55 years old with primary liver carcinoma and hepatitis B virus infection. The sample taken for sequencing was peripheral blood. CDR3 nucleotides: TGTGTCAGCAGCTTCTCTGGGTTCCCCGTAGCGGGAAACTACGAGCAGTACTTC. It translates to CVSSFSGFPVAGNYEQYF.